This entry is about one TCR beta chain. Its target is not known. This sample was taken from a study of shared clonotypes between healthy human individuals. Generated by immunoSEQ multiplex PCR, the TCRdb table keeps only in-frame clones and is missing some. The sample comprises more than 900,000 clones, around 82% of which are singletons, and under 0.8% rests with the top ten. Study-level points and caveats: Sequencing depth was predicted to influence how clonotypes are shared among donors. Relative to memory subsets, naive subsets generally showed larger estimated richness. Depth was large, yet rarefaction showed that sorted-subset sequencing was incomplete.

The specimen sequenced was memory CD4+ T cells from PBMCs. Sample subset: CD45RA-negative fraction. The clonotype was recovered from a man aged 18 to 29 in good health. Some clones in this sample may be carry-over from other donors' samples.

The DNA of the CDR3 is TGTGCCAGCAGCTTGTTCCTTTCCTACGAGCAGTACTTC. Protein product: CASSLFLSYEQYF. The rearrangement uses TRBV11-2 and TRBJ2-7; the D is unclear. Germline-derived CDR1 and CDR2 are SGHAT and FQNNGV. The V end lost 3 bases, the J end lost 1 base, and 7 bases lay between the germline ends. The CDR3 length is 13 residues. The variable domain in full, completed from reference TRBV11-2 and TRBJ2-7, reads EAGVAQSPRYKIIEKRQSVAFWCNPISGHATLYWYQQILGQGPKLLIQFQNNGVVDDSQLPKDRFSAERLKGVDSTLKIQPAKLEDSAVYLCASSLFLSYEQYFGPGTRLTVT.